Listed below are T cell receptor beta chains from one sample, sequenced in a study of CD8 T cells in ankylosing spondylitis. TCRdb used MiXCR to reprocess the 5' RACE reads, holding one entry per CDR3 protein. This sample yields about 400,000 distinct CDR3 sequences, of which more than 20% are seen a single time; around 12% belongs to the top ten. The source material was blood, either unsorted or a sorted T cell fraction (not recorded which). All receptors derive from a male donor with ankylosing spondylitis or in good health (not recorded which). CDR3s include the opening cysteine and the closing phenylalanine or tryptophan. The D gene is left open where the match is weak. Clone size appears in some rows only: once, few, many, or a class for an expanded clone.

abundance	v_gene	j_gene	d_gene	CDR3nt	CDR3aa
.	TRBV15	TRBJ2-7	.	TGTGCCACCAGAGGTTGGACAGAAAACTCCTACGAGCAGTACTTC	CATRGWTENSYEQYF
.	TRBV2	TRBJ2-1	.	TGTGCCAGCGGGCGACATGAGCAGTTCTTC	CASGRHEQFF
.	TRBV7-2	TRBJ2-1	.	TGTGCCAGCAGCTACCTAGGGATGGGGAATGAGCAGTTCTTC	CASSYLGMGNEQFF
.	TRBV2	TRBJ2-7	TRBD2	TGTGCCAGCAGTGGAGCGGGGGGACCCTACGAGCAGTACTTC	CASSGAGGPYEQYF
few	TRBV4-1	TRBJ2-7	.	TGCGCCAGCAGCCAAATGGTCCAGACCTACGAGCAGTACTTC	CASSQMVQTYEQYF
.	TRBV29-1	TRBJ2-1	.	TGCAGCGTTGAGCAGGTTGATTTTAGCTCCTACAATGAGCAGTTCTTC	CSVEQVDFSSYNEQFF
few	TRBV6-5	TRBJ1-5	.	TGTGCCAGCAGTTACGGGGGATTCAATCAGCCCCAGCATTTT	CASSYGGFNQPQHF
.	TRBV2	TRBJ2-3	.	TGTGCCAGCAGCCGAGACAGCACTGGCACAGATACGCAGTATTTT	CASSRDSTGTDTQYF
.	TRBV2	TRBJ2-1	TRBD1	TGTGCCAGCATGACCGGGACAGGGGGTCGGGAGCAGTTCTTC	CASMTGTGGREQFF
few	TRBV28	TRBJ2-3	TRBD1	TGTGCCAGCAGTTCTGGGGACAGGGGGTCAGATACGCAGTATTTT	CASSSGDRGSDTQYF
.	TRBV6-1	TRBJ2-7	.	TGTGCCAGCAGTGCCGGGGGTCTCTACGAGCAGTACTTC	CASSAGGLYEQYF
.	TRBV6-2/TRBV6-3	TRBJ2-7	.	TGTGCCAGCAGCTTAGCCCTGGGACTTACAGGTAGCTACGAGCAGTACTTC	CASSLALGLTGSYEQYF
.	TRBV29-1	TRBJ2-3	.	TGCAGCGCCCTGGAGGGGGCGCAGTATTTT	CSALEGAQYF
many	TRBV12-3/TRBV12-4	TRBJ2-7	.	TGTGCCAGCAGTTTTCTGGGTCCCTACGAGCAGTACTTC	CASSFLGPYEQYF
few	TRBV19	TRBJ1-1	.	TGTGCCAGTAGTTTCATGGACGGGGTCACTGAAGCTTTCTTT	CASSFMDGVTEAFF
.	TRBV7-8	TRBJ2-3	.	TGTGCCAGCAGCGATCAGGGCACAGATACGCAGTATTTT	CASSDQGTDTQYF
.	TRBV7-2	TRBJ2-7	TRBD1	TGTGCCAGCAGCAGCGTAGCTAGGACAGGGTACTACGAGCAGTACTTC	CASSSVARTGYYEQYF
once	TRBV12-3/TRBV12-4	TRBJ2-1	.	TGTGCCAGCAGTTCTCTGACAGGCGCGGCTGAAAGGCAGTTCTTC	CASSSLTGAAERQFF
few	TRBV12-3/TRBV12-4	TRBJ1-1	.	TGTGCCAGCAGTGAAAGGACGGCGGGATTCACTGAAGCTTTCTTT	CASSERTAGFTEAFF
few	TRBV5-1	TRBJ2-5	TRBD1	TGCGCCAGCAGCACTTGGGACAGGGGTGAACAAGAGACCCAGTACTTC	CASSTWDRGEQETQYF
.	TRBV5-1	TRBJ1-1	TRBD1	TGCGCCAGCAGCGGGGACAGGGGGAACACTGAAGCTTTCTTT	CASSGDRGNTEAFF
many	TRBV12-3/TRBV12-4	TRBJ2-5	.	TGTGCCAGCAGTCCAGCTGCCGGGGGCAAAGAGACCCAGTACTTC	CASSPAAGGKETQYF
.	TRBV4-1	TRBJ2-3	TRBD2	TGCGCCAGCAGCCCGCTAGCGGGAGGGGGAGATACGCAGTATTTT	CASSPLAGGGDTQYF
.	TRBV14	TRBJ2-7	.	TGTGCCAGCAGCCAAGGCCGGTACGAGCAGTACTTC	CASSQGRYEQYF
few	TRBV15	TRBJ1-2	.	TGTGCCACCAGCCAATCCCCGGGGGCTAGAGCTAACTATGGCTACACCTTC	CATSQSPGARANYGYTF
.	TRBV5-1	TRBJ2-7	TRBD2	TGCGCCAGCAGCTTGGGGCTCGGCGGGGGGTGGTACGAGCAGTACTTC	CASSLGLGGGWYEQYF
few	TRBV9	TRBJ1-5	.	TGTGCCAGCAGCGTAGGCGACCAGGTTCAGCCCCAGCATTTT	CASSVGDQVQPQHF